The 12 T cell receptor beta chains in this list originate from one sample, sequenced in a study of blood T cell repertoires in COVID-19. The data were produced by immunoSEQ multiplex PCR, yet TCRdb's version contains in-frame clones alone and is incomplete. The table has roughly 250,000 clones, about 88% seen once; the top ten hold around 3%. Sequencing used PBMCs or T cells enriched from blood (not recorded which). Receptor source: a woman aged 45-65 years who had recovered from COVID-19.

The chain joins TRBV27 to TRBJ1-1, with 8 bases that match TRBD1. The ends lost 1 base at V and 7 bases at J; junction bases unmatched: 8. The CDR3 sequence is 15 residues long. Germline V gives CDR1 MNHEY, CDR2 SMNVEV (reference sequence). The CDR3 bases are TGTGCCAGCAGTTTATACCCAGGGGGCAAGTATGAAGCTTTCTTT. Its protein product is CASSLYPGGKYEAFF.

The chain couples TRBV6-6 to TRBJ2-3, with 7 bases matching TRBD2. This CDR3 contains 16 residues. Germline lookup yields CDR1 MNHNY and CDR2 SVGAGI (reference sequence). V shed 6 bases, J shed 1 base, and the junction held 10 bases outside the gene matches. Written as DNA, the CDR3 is TGTGCCAGCAGCTTTACTACTAGCGCGCGCACAGATACGCAGTATTTT. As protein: CASSFTTSARTDTQYF.

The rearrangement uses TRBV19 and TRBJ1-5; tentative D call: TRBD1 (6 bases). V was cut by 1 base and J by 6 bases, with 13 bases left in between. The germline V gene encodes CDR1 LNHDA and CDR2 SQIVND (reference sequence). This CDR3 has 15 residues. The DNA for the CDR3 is TGTGCCAGTAGTATAGCCGGGACAAAAGGTCAGCCCCAGCATTTT. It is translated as CASSIAGTKGQPQHF.

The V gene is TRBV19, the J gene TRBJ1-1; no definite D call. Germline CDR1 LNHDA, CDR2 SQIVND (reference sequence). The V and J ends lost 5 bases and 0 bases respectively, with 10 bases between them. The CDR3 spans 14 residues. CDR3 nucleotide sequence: TGTGCCAGTAGTGCGTGGAGCATGAACACTGAAGCTTTCTTT. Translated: CASSAWSMNTEAFF.

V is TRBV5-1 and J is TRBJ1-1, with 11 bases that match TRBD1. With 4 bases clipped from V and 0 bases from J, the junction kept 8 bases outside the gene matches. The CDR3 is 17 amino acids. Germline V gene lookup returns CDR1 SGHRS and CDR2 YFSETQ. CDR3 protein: CASSKRTGGEVNTEAFF. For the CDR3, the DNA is TGCGCCAGCAGCAAGCGGACAGGGGGCGAGGTGAACACTGAAGCTTTCTTT.

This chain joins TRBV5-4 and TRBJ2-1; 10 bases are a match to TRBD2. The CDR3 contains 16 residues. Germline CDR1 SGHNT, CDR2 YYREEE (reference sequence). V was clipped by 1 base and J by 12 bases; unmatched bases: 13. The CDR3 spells CASSLRTSGPGGGQFF. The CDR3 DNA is TGTGCCAGCAGCTTGAGGACTAGCGGCCCCGGGGGGGGGCAGTTCTTC.

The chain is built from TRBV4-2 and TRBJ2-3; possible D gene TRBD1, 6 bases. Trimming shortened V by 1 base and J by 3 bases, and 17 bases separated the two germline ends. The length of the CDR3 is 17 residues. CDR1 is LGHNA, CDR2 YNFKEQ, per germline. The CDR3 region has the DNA TGTGCCAGCAGCCAAGTGTATGGTGCAACAGGGACAGATACGCAGTATTTT. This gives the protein CASSQVYGATGTDTQYF.

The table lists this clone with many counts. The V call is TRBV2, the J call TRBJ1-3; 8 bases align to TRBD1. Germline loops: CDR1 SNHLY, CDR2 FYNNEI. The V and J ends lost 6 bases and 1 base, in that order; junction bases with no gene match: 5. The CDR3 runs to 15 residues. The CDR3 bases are TGTGCCAGCAGCGACAGGGGAAAGTCTGGAAACACCATATATTTT. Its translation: CASSDRGKSGNTIYF.

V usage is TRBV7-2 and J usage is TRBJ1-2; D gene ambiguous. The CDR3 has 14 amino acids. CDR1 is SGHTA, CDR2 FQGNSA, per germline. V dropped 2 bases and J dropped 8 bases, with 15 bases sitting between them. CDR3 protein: CASSLKGETRGYTF. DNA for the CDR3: TGTGCCAGCAGCTTAAAGGGAGAGACAAGGGGCTACACCTTC.

This CDR3 reads CASSLEGGAGNTIYF. CDR3 nucleotide sequence: TGTGCCAGCAGCTTAGAGGGAGGTGCTGGAAACACCATATATTTT. This chain connects TRBV7-2 to TRBJ1-3; D is unresolved. CDR3 length equals 15 residues. V was shortened by 1 base and J by 2 bases, with 9 bases between the two germline ends. Germline-derived CDR1 and CDR2 are SGHTA and FQGNSA.

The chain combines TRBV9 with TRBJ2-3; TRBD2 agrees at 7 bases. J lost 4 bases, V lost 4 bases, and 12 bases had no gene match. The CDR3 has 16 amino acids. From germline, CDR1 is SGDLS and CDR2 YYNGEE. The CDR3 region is CASSPLWGAGPDTQYF. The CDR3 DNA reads TGTGCCAGCAGCCCCCTTTGGGGAGCGGGGCCAGATACGCAGTATTTT.

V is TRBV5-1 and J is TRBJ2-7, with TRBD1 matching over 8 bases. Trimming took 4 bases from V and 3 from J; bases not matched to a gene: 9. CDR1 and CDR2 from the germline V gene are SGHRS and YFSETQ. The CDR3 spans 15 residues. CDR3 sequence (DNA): TGCGCCAGCAGCCTAGGACAGGGAGGTGACTACGAGCAGTACTTC. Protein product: CASSLGQGGDYEQYF. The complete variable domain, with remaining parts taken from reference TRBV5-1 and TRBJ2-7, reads KAGVTQTPRYLIKTRGQQVTLSCSPISGHRSVSWYQQTPGQGLQFLFEYFSETQRNKGNFPGRFSGRQFSNSRSEMNVSTLELGDSALYLCASSLGQGGDYEQYFGPGTRLTVT.